What follows are 22 T cell receptor beta chains derived from one specimen sequenced in a study of OX40 agonist ivuxolimab in advanced cancers. Data came from immunoSEQ multiplex PCR; TCRdb stores just in-frame clones and leaves some out. Of 50,000 to 80,000 clones detected, approximately 81% appear once; the ten largest clones hold about 3%. Here the sequenced sample was CD4+ or CD8+ T cells sorted from blood, taken in a trial of the OX40 agonist ivuxolimab. These TCRs come from an adult with an advanced solid tumor such as melanoma, head and neck, liver or kidney cancer.

This sequence joins TRBV5-1 and TRBJ2-5; D might be TRBD1 or TRBD2, each matching 6 bases. This CDR3 is built from 16 residues. The germline V gene has CDR1 SGHRS and CDR2 YFSETQ. Trimming removed 0 bases from V and 5 bases from J, with 17 bases in between. In nucleotides, the CDR3 is TGCGCCAGCAGCTTGGGCTGGGACAAAGGGGGGGAGACCCAGTACTTC. Protein product: CASSLGWDKGGETQYF.

The CDR3 loop reads CASSVLRGEQFF. CDR3 DNA: TGTGCCAGCAGCGTTCTCCGGGGGGAGCAGTTCTTC. The rearrangement links TRBV9 to TRBJ2-1; the D gene is possibly TRBD2 (6 bases). V lost 2 bases and J 10 bases, leaving 10 bases between the germline ends. The CDR3 covers 12 residues. Germline V lookup: CDR1 SGDLS, CDR2 YYNGEE.

This clone was found once. The rearrangement links TRBV19 to TRBJ2-3; TRBD2 matches 14 bases. V was pared by 5 bases and J by 6 bases, with 7 bases of the junction left unmatched. Germline loops: CDR1 LNHDA, CDR2 SQIVND (reference sequence). This CDR3 has 16 residues. DNA for the CDR3: TGTGCCAGTAGTCCCAGGACTAGCGGGGGGACTGATACGCAGTATTTT. This encodes CASSPRTSGGTDTQYF. Full variable domain (missing parts from reference TRBV19 and TRBJ2-3): DGGITQSPKYLFRKEGQNVTLSCEQNLNHDAMYWYRQDPGQGLRLIYYSQIVNDFQKGDIAEGYSVSREKKESFPLTVTSAQKNPTAFYLCASSPRTSGGTDTQYFGPGTRLTVL.

The CDR3 is CAISPYRADTGELFF. The CDR3 nucleotides read TGTGCCATCAGCCCTTACAGGGCGGACACCGGGGAGCTGTTTTTT. The chain carries TRBV10-3 and TRBJ2-2; D may be TRBD1 (6 bases). The CDR3 is made up of 15 amino acids. Trimming shortened V by 6 bases and J by 3 bases, and 14 bases separated the two germline ends. The germline V gene encodes CDR1 ENHRY and CDR2 SYGVKD.

This chain connects TRBV6-1 to TRBJ2-6, with D unresolved. The length of the CDR3 is 16 residues. Trimming pared 0 bases from V and 0 bases from J, leaving 6 bases between. CDR1 and CDR2 (germline): MNHNS, SASEGT. CDR3 in amino acids: CASSEAVGSGANVLTF. The CDR3, as DNA: TGTGCCAGCAGTGAAGCCGTAGGCTCTGGGGCCAACGTCCTGACTTTC.

The chain has TRBV7-2 and TRBJ2-2, with 9 bases that match TRBD2. V shed 1 base, J shed 6 bases, and the junction held 6 bases outside the gene matches. The CDR3 covers 16 residues. The germline gives CDR1 SGHTA, CDR2 FQGNSA. CDR3 nucleotide sequence: TGTGCCAGCAGCTTAGTAGCGGGAGTGGGTGCCGGGGAGCTGTTTTTT. It codes for CASSLVAGVGAGELFF.

The CDR3 DNA follows: TGTGCCAGCAGCCCATCCCCGACTAGCGGCTACAATGAGCAGTTCTTC. Translation: CASSPSPTSGYNEQFF. This chain links TRBV7-3 with TRBJ2-1; TRBD2 matches at 9 bases. The CDR3 is made up of 16 amino acids. CDR1 SGHTA and CDR2 FQGTGA come from the germline V gene. Unmatched junction bases numbered 8, after V lost 5 bases and J lost 3 bases.

The V call is TRBV6-5, the J call TRBJ1-2, with 8 bases lining up with TRBD1. The CDR3 length is 12 residues. V trimming: 8 bases; J trimming: 8 bases; junction bases outside the gene matches: 7. The germline CDR1 and CDR2 sequences are MNHEY and SVGAGI. The CDR3 region is CASSDRVGGYTF. CDR3 bases: TGTGCCAGCTCGGACAGGGTGGGAGGCTACACCTTC.

V gene TRBV5-1 combines with J gene TRBJ2-7, with 8 bases aligning to TRBD1. The CDR3 totals 15 residues. Germline V CDR1 and CDR2: SGHRS, YFSETQ. V shed 0 bases and J 5 bases; nucleotides not matched to a gene: 7. The CDR3, as DNA: TGCGCCAGCAGCTTGGGAGGGACAGGAGCCCACGAGCAGTACTTC. Translation: CASSLGGTGAHEQYF.

The gene calls are TRBV6-5 and TRBJ2-5; D may be TRBD1 (5 bases). The assigned J gene may be wrong: the sequence end matches TRBJ2-7 better. This CDR3 comprises 14 residues. Germline V CDR1 and CDR2: MNHEY, SVGAGI. The CDR3 loop is CASSLSPQGYEQYF. The CDR3, as DNA: TGTGCCAGCAGTCTATCACCTCAGGGCTACGAGCAGTACTTC.

As regards this clone: Other DNA sequences within the sample encode an identical CDR3. The V call is TRBV30, the J call TRBJ2-7; D not certain. The germline V and J ends were trimmed by 0 bases and 1 base, with 1 base remaining between them. This CDR3 has 11 amino acids. Germline CDR1 is GTSNPN and CDR2 is SVGIG (reference sequence). DNA for the CDR3: TGTGCCTGGAGTGTATCCTACGAGCAGTACTTC. This gives the protein CAWSVSYEQYF.

The chain employs TRBV5-1 and TRBJ1-6; D might be TRBD1 (5 bases). The CDR3 contains 13 residues. Deletions cut 0 bases from V and 7 bases from J, with 5 bases between. CDR1 SGHRS and CDR2 YFSETQ come from the germline V gene. CDR3 bases: TGCGCCAGCAGCTTGGACAGGAATTCACCCCTCCACTTT. Translating it yields CASSLDRNSPLHF.

This chain uses TRBV19 with TRBJ1-1; TRBD1 is a possible D gene (5 bases). Germline V gives CDR1 LNHDA, CDR2 SQIVND (reference sequence). V was trimmed by 3 bases and J by 1 base, leaving 9 bases between them. The CDR3 spans 14 residues. The CDR3 protein is CASSIPRENTEAFF. CDR3 sequence (DNA): TGTGCCAGTAGTATCCCCAGGGAGAACACTGAAGCTTTCTTT.

This sequence joins TRBV6-5 and TRBJ2-5; weak D call: TRBD1 (5 bases). Germline CDR1 MNHEY, CDR2 SVGAGI. The CDR3 length is 14 residues. The ends were cut back, 2 bases at V and 2 bases at J, with 9 bases in the middle. DNA of the CDR3: TGTGCCAGCAGTTACAGGGGATATCAAGAGACCCAGTACTTC. Its translation: CASSYRGYQETQYF.

The V call is TRBV29-1, the J call TRBJ2-6; D gene uncertain. V lost 5 bases and J lost 2, with 7 bases in between. Looked up from germline, CDR1 is SQVTM and CDR2 is ANQGSEA. The CDR3 length is 13 residues. The CDR3 is CSVLSAGANVLTF. CDR3 in DNA: TGCAGCGTTTTAAGCGCTGGGGCCAACGTCCTGACTTTC. Complete variable domain (other parts from reference TRBV29-1 and TRBJ2-6): SAVISQKPSRDICQRGTSLTIQCQVDSQVTMMFWYRQQPGQSLTLIATANQGSEATYESGFVIDKFPISRPNLTFSTLTVSNMSPEDSSIYLCSVLSAGANVLTFGAGSRLTVL.

The chain uses TRBV5-4 and TRBJ1-4, with a possible D match to TRBD1 (5 bases). Trimming shortened V by 5 bases and J by 5 bases, and 22 bases separated the two germline ends. This CDR3 has 17 amino acids. Per the germline V gene, CDR1 is SGHNT and CDR2 is YYREEE (reference sequence). The chain's CDR3 is CASSSGPRGGINEKLFF. For the CDR3, the DNA is TGTGCCAGCAGTTCAGGGCCTCGCGGGGGGATAAATGAAAAACTGTTTTTT. Together with reference TRBV5-4 and TRBJ1-4, the CDR3 gives the full variable domain: ETGVTQSPTHLIKTRGQQVTLRCSSQSGHNTVSWYQQALGQGPQFIFQYYREEENGRGNFPPRFSGLQFPNYSSELNVNALELDDSALYLCASSSGPRGGINEKLFFGSGTQLSVL.

The genes are TRBV18 and TRBJ2-3; D possibly corresponds to TRBD2 (5 bases). The CDR3 runs 13 residues. Trimming stripped 10 bases from V and 2 bases from J, with 13 bases between. Germline CDR1 and CDR2: KGHSH and LQKENI. The CDR3 coding sequence is TGTGCCACCCTTGGCGGGTCCACAGATACGCAGTATTTT. It yields the protein CATLGGSTDTQYF. Combining the CDR3 with reference TRBV18 and TRBJ2-3 gives the whole variable domain NAGVMQNPRHLVRRRGQEARLRCSPMKGHSHVYWYRQLPEEGLKFMVYLQKENIIDESGMPKERFSAEFPKEGPSILRIQQVVRGDSAAYFCATLGGSTDTQYFGPGTRLTVL.

The chain combines TRBV6-5 with TRBJ1-1, with D possibly matching TRBD1 (5 bases). Trimming left V 9 bases short and J 3 bases short, with 11 bases between. The CDR3 extends over 12 amino acids. In germline, CDR1 is MNHEY, CDR2 SVGAGI. The CDR3, as DNA: TGTGCCAGTACACGGGGGGACACTGAAGCTTTCTTT. Its protein is CASTRGDTEAFF.

The V gene is TRBV29-1, the J gene TRBJ2-7, with a tentative D call TRBD2 (6 bases). The CDR3 runs 14 residues. V was cut by 4 bases and J by 0 bases, with 13 bases left in between. Germline V gene sequence: CDR1 SQVTM, CDR2 ANQGSEA. The CDR3 bases are TGCAGCGTTGCGGACTACCCGAGCTCCTACGAGCAGTACTTC. This translates into CSVADYPSSYEQYF.

The chain uses TRBV11-2 and TRBJ2-3, with D maybe TRBD1 (6 bases). Trimming removed 3 bases at V and 1 base at J, with 11 bases between. This CDR3 spans 15 amino acids. Germline CDR1 SGHAT, CDR2 FQNNGV. The CDR3 loop reads CASSFRGSRTDTQYF. CDR3 coding DNA: TGTGCCAGCAGCTTTAGGGGGTCCCGCACAGATACGCAGTATTTT. The variable domain in full, with the rest retrieved from reference TRBV11-2 and TRBJ2-3, is EAGVAQSPRYKIIEKRQSVAFWCNPISGHATLYWYQQILGQGPKLLIQFQNNGVVDDSQLPKDRFSAERLKGVDSTLKIQPAKLEDSAVYLCASSFRGSRTDTQYFGPGTRLTVL.

The rearrangement links TRBV9 to TRBJ2-2, with TRBD2 as a possible D gene (5 bases). Trimming left V 2 bases short and J 0 bases short, with 8 bases between. The CDR3 consists of 15 residues. CDR1 is SGDLS and CDR2 is YYNGEE in the germline V gene. Written as DNA, the CDR3 is TGTGCCAGCAGCGTCGACTACGCGAACACCGGGGAGCTGTTTTTT. Residues: CASSVDYANTGELFF.

The chain combines TRBV6-1 with TRBJ1-5, with D unresolved. Germline assignment: CDR1 MNHNS and CDR2 SASEGT. This CDR3 is built from 15 residues. Trimming shortened V by 1 base and J by 4 bases, and 11 bases separated the two germline ends. In DNA form, the CDR3 reads TGTGCCAGCAGTGAAGACTCTTGGTCAAATCAGCCCCAGCATTTT. Its translation: CASSEDSWSNQPQHF.